Listed here are 14 T cell receptor beta chains from one sample, sequenced in a study of T-cell memory formation after mild COVID-19 (dated by TCRdb to about 2021). The method was 5' RACE. The sample was run on an Illumina NovaSeq 6000. Clones were called with MiXCR by TCRdb after fastp trimmed the public reads at Q25, and only in-frame beta chains were retained. Each entry merges the rows of one CDR3 protein and shows their most common DNA and genes. In all, the sample holds about 140,000 distinct CDR3 sequences, and roughly 15% of those were seen once. The ten largest clones add up to over 12% of the sample. Material: PBMCs or a T cell subset sorted from them (not recorded which). These TCRs come from an adult woman who had mild COVID-19 (a few samples of this study predate the infection). The sample titles of this study are shuffled in the database, so cell type and time point are left out; the donor was told from shared clones.

This clonotype was seen only a few times. The gene calls are TRBV7-9 and TRBJ2-7, with 9 positions matching TRBD1. The length of the CDR3 is 14 residues. Germline lookup yields CDR1 SEHNR and CDR2 FQNEAQ (reference sequence). V trimming: 5 bases; J trimming: 11 bases; junction bases outside the gene matches: 13. This CDR3 is CASSQRTGAWEKYF. The CDR3 region has the DNA TGTGCCAGCAGCCAGCGGACAGGGGCATGGGAAAAGTACTTC.

The rearrangement links TRBV5-1 to TRBJ1-2; D not certain. V was cut by 4 bases and J by 4 bases, with 8 bases left in between. The CDR3 is 12 residues long. Germline V lookup: CDR1 SGHRS, CDR2 YFSETQ. CDR3 amino acids: CASSIGAYGYTF. The CDR3, as DNA: TGCGCCAGCAGCATAGGCGCCTATGGCTACACCTTC.

In this sample, this clonotype turned up a few times. This chain's CDR3 is CSASLQTNTEAFF. The DNA of the CDR3 is TGCAGTGCTAGTTTACAGACTAACACTGAAGCTTTCTTT. The J gene is TRBJ1-1, the V gene TRBV20-1; unclear D gene. V lost 3 bases and J 2 bases, leaving 10 bases between the germline ends. The germline gives CDR1 DFQATT, CDR2 SNEGSKA (reference sequence). The CDR3 extends over 13 amino acids.

This clonotype was detected once. The chain links TRBV5-1 to TRBJ2-1; 7 bases match TRBD2. V dropped 0 bases and J dropped 7; count of bases not matched to a gene: 10. Germline V lookup: CDR1 SGHRS, CDR2 YFSETQ. The length of the CDR3 is 16 residues. CDR3: CASSLEVGGRGNEQFF. The CDR3 DNA reads as TGCGCCAGCAGCTTGGAGGTCGGCGGGAGAGGGAATGAGCAGTTCTTC.

This clonotype has more than one count but fewer than ten. The chain employs TRBV7-2 and TRBJ2-7; D may be TRBD1 (7 bases). CDR3 size: 12 residues. Germline V lookup: CDR1 SGHTA, CDR2 FQGNSA. V was shortened by 8 bases and J by 3 bases, with 11 bases between the two germline ends. Here the CDR3 DNA reads TGTGCCAGCGTCCAGGGGGGCTACGAGCAGTACTTC. This encodes CASVQGGYEQYF.

The V call is TRBV7-2, the J call TRBJ1-1; 9 nucleotides align to TRBD1. Germline values: CDR1 SGHTA, CDR2 FQGNSA. The CDR3 loop spans 16 amino acids. V trimming: 5 bases; J trimming: 3 bases; junction bases outside the gene matches: 10. In nucleotides, the CDR3 is TGTGCCAGCAGCCTGGGACAGGGAGTGGGATACACTGAAGCTTTCTTT. It specifies CASSLGQGVGYTEAFF.

This clonotype has more than one count but fewer than ten. The chain carries TRBV4-1 and TRBJ2-7; D unresolved. V was cut by 1 base and J by 0 bases, with 7 bases left in between. The CDR3 is 14 amino acids. Germline CDR1 is MGHRA and CDR2 is YSYEKL. The CDR3 region is CASSQGHLSYEQYF. CDR3 bases: TGCGCCAGCAGCCAAGGACACCTCTCCTACGAGCAGTACTTC.

The sample holds many counts of this clonotype. The chain uses TRBV7-9 and TRBJ2-1; TRBD1 aligns across 9 bases. V gave up 6 bases and J gave up 2 bases; unmatched junction bases: 5. The CDR3 sequence is 15 residues long. Looked up from germline, CDR1 is SEHNR and CDR2 is FQNEAQ (reference sequence). For the CDR3, the DNA is TGTGCCAGCAGTCCCACAGGGGGCGCCTACAATGAGCAGTTCTTC. Its translation: CASSPTGGAYNEQFF.

The V call is TRBV2, the J call TRBJ2-4; 8 nucleotides match TRBD1. V lost 6 bases to trimming and J lost 0 bases; unmatched junction nucleotides: 4. Germline assignment: CDR1 SNHLY and CDR2 FYNNEI. The CDR3 consists of 15 residues. The DNA for the CDR3 is TGTGCCAGCAGCCGACAGGGGTTAGCCAAAAACATTCAGTACTTC. It encodes CASSRQGLAKNIQYF. Full variable domain (remainder filled in from reference TRBV2 and TRBJ2-4): EPEVTQTPSHQVTQMGQEVILRCVPISNHLYFYWYRQILGQKVEFLVSFYNNEISEKSEIFDDQFSVERPDGSNFTLKIRSTKLEDSAMYFCASSRQGLAKNIQYFGAGTRLSVL.

This chain links TRBV18 with TRBJ2-5; D is unresolved. V gave up 4 bases and J gave up 2 bases, with 11 bases separating them. The germline CDR1 and CDR2 sequences are KGHSH and LQKENI. This CDR3 is 14 amino acids long. CDR3 DNA sequence: TGTGCCAGCTCACGAGGACGGAAACAAGAGACCCAGTACTTC. This encodes CASSRGRKQETQYF.

This chain links TRBV7-9 with TRBJ1-1, with 9 nucleotides matching TRBD1. Trimming removed 6 bases from V and 7 bases from J; junction bases left unmatched: 9. This CDR3 comprises 14 residues. Germline V gene data show CDR1 as SEHNR and CDR2 as FQNEAQ (reference sequence). The CDR3 is CASSPGTGSFEAFF. CDR3 coding DNA: TGTGCCAGCAGTCCCGGGACAGGGTCTTTTGAAGCTTTCTTT.

This clonotype was found a few times. The chain joins TRBV30 to TRBJ2-7; 9 nucleotides align to TRBD2. The length of the CDR3 is 14 residues. Germline CDR1 is GTSNPN and CDR2 is SVGIG (reference sequence). J lost 1 base, V lost 0 bases, and 1 base had no gene match. As DNA, the CDR3 is TGTGCCTGGAGTGTGGCGGGGGGGTCCTACGAGCAGTACTTC. This sequence encodes CAWSVAGGSYEQYF.

This clonotype occurred a few times. CDR3 DNA sequence: TGCAGTGCTAGCCTAGACATAACAGGGGACACTGAAGCTTTCTTT. This gives the protein CSASLDITGDTEAFF. This chain uses TRBV20-1 with TRBJ1-1; 7 positions match TRBD1. This CDR3 has 15 residues. Germline CDR1 reads DFQATT; CDR2 reads SNEGSKA (reference sequence). V dropped 3 bases and J dropped 3; count of bases not matched to a gene: 10.

This clonotype was observed at least ten times. The rearrangement uses TRBV5-1 and TRBJ2-2; 10 positions agree with TRBD1. Germline loops: CDR1 SGHRS, CDR2 YFSETQ. The V segment lost 1 base and the J segment 5 bases; nucleotides outside the gene matches: 8. The CDR3 covers 17 residues. The CDR3 loop reads CASSLPSPGQGTGELFF. The CDR3, as DNA: TGCGCCAGCAGCTTGCCCTCTCCGGGACAGGGGACCGGGGAGCTGTTTTTT.